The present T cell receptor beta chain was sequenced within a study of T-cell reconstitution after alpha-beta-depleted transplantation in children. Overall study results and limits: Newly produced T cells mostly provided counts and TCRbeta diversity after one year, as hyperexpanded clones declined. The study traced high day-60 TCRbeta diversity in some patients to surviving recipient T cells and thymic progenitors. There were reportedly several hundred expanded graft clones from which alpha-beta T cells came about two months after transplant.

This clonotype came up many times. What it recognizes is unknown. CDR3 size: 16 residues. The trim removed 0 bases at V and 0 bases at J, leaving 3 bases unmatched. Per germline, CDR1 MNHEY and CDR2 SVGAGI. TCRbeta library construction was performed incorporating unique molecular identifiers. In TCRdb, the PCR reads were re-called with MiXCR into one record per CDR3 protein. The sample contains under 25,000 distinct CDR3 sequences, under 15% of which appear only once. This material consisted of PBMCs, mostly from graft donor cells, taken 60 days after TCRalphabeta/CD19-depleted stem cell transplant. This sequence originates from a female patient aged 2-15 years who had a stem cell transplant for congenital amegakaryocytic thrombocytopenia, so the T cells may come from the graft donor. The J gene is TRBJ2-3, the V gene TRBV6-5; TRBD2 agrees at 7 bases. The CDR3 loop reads CASSYSLADSTDTQYF. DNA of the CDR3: TGTGCCAGCAGTTACTCCCTAGCGGATAGCACAGATACGCAGTATTTT.